The present T cell receptor beta chain was sequenced within a study of shared clonotypes between healthy human individuals. Assay: immunoSEQ multiplex PCR; the TCRdb copy retains only in-frame clones and omits some. This table holds roughly 1,600,000 clones, approximately 98.5% found once. The CDR3 runs 14 residues. The ends were cut back, 4 bases at V and 2 bases at J, with 12 bases in the middle. Germline V gives CDR1 SGHNT, CDR2 YYREEE (reference sequence). The source material was naive CD4+ T cells sorted from blood. Subset of the sample: CD45RA+ positively selected. The chain joins TRBV5-4 to TRBJ2-5; D may match TRBD1 or TRBD2 (5 bases each). The TCR sequence derives from a man aged 30-40 years in good health. For the CDR3, the DNA is TGTGCCAGCAGCGCCCCGGGACGGCAAGAGACCCAGTACTTC. This encodes CASSAPGRQETQYF.